Following are 21 T cell receptor beta chains from one sample sequenced in a study of T cell responses to AZD1222 COVID-19 vaccine (TCRdb year 2021). The protocol used for the library was the immunoSEQ multiplex PCR assay. The source is immuneACCESS, and TCRdb retained only in-frame sequences with V and J called. Part of the clones is not carried over; for the studies checked, unresolved V genes explain less than half of this, and the remainder is unexplained. This sample comprises 180,000 or so clones, around 89% of them detected only once. Roughly 27% of the sample is in the top ten clones. Read against the paper, the sample's time point label means: about 28 days (+/-7) after the second vaccine dose. The source material was peripheral blood, sampled 28 days after the second AZD1222 dose. These receptor sequences come from an adult who received the AZD1222 COVID-19 vaccine.

The rearrangement joins TRBV19 to TRBJ2-7; 8 bases align to TRBD2. This CDR3 contains 15 residues. The germline gives CDR1 LNHDA, CDR2 SQIVND (reference sequence). Trimming removed 3 bases from V and 0 bases from J; junction bases left unmatched: 4. The DNA for the CDR3 is TGTGCCAGTAGTATTATGACTAGCGCCTCCTACGAGCAGTACTTC. It encodes CASSIMTSASYEQYF.

This sequence joins TRBV28 and TRBJ1-5; D possibly corresponds to TRBD1 (6 bases). This CDR3 is 18 amino acids long. V lost 0 bases and J lost 0, with 15 bases in between. Germline assignment: CDR1 MDHEN and CDR2 SYDVKM. The CDR3 spells CASSLWGGAQYSNQPQHF. CDR3 in DNA: TGTGCCAGCAGTTTATGGGGGGGGGCCCAATATAGCAATCAGCCCCAGCATTTT.

V gene TRBV7-2 combines with J gene TRBJ2-3; TRBD1 is a possible D gene (5 bases). Deletions cut 5 bases from V and 2 bases from J, with 17 bases between. CDR1 and CDR2 from the germline V gene are SGHTA and FQGNSA. CDR3 length: 16 amino acids. CDR3 sequence: CASSPNRGGPTDTQYF. The CDR3 DNA follows: TGTGCCAGCAGCCCGAATAGGGGCGGACCCACAGATACGCAGTATTTT. The full variable domain, with the rest looked up from reference TRBV7-2 and TRBJ2-3, is GAGVSQSPSNKVTEKGKDVELRCDPISGHTALYWYRQSLGQGLEFLIYFQGNSAPDKSGLPSDRFSAERTGGSVSTLTIQRTQQEDSAVYLCASSPNRGGPTDTQYFGPGTRLTVL.

The chain has TRBV18 and TRBJ1-3, with D hard to call. This CDR3 contains 15 residues. The V and J ends lost 6 bases and 8 bases respectively, with 20 bases between them. Germline CDR1 is KGHSH and CDR2 is LQKENI. The CDR3 DNA reads TGTGCCAGCTCTAACAACCCTAATGGAGTTGACACCATATATTTT. Translating gives CASSNNPNGVDTIYF.

The chain links TRBV6-5 to TRBJ2-2; the D gene is possibly TRBD1 (6 bases). This CDR3 contains 15 residues. V was trimmed by 0 bases and J by 4 bases, leaving 9 bases between them. Per germline, CDR1 MNHEY and CDR2 SVGAGI. CDR3 bases: TGTGCCAGCAGTTACTCTGGGGGCGGCACCGGGGAGCTGTTTTTT. It translates to CASSYSGGGTGELFF.

The chain uses TRBV5-1 and TRBJ1-4, with TRBD1 as a possible D gene (5 bases). Germline assignment: CDR1 SGHRS and CDR2 YFSETQ. The CDR3 contains 14 residues. V gave up 0 bases and J gave up 8 bases, with 11 bases separating them. CDR3 sequence: CASSLGGSREKLFF. DNA of the CDR3: TGCGCCAGCAGCTTGGGGGGGAGTCGAGAAAAACTGTTTTTT.

The rearrangement links TRBV7-2 to TRBJ2-5, with D hard to call. CDR1 is SGHTA, CDR2 FQGNSA, per germline. Trimming left V 5 bases short and J 4 bases short, with 14 bases between. The CDR3 is 14 amino acids. The CDR3 DNA is TGTGCCAGCAGCACGAGGTCGGTAGCAGAGACCCAGTACTTC. Translation: CASSTRSVAETQYF.

The V and J genes are TRBV30 and TRBJ1-3; D ambiguous. V was cut by 2 bases and J by 0 bases, with 11 bases left in between. Looked up from germline, CDR1 is GTSNPN and CDR2 is SVGIG (reference sequence). This CDR3 is 15 amino acids long. CDR3 DNA sequence: TGTGCCTGGAGTAGACGGGAGGCCTCTGGAAACACCATATATTTT. It is translated as CAWSRREASGNTIYF.

The chain links TRBV19 to TRBJ1-2, with D perhaps matching TRBD1 (5 bases). Germline V lookup: CDR1 LNHDA, CDR2 SQIVND (reference sequence). With 3 bases removed from V and 3 bases from J, the gap between germline ends came to 11 bases. This CDR3 has 14 residues. The CDR3 DNA reads as TGTGCCAGTAGTATCCAGGGAGGGTACTATGGCTACACCTTC. Protein: CASSIQGGYYGYTF.

The chain combines TRBV4-3 with TRBJ2-7; 9 bases map to TRBD2. Germline lookup yields CDR1 LGHNA and CDR2 YSLEER. V lost 4 bases, J lost 4 bases, and 8 bases stayed unmatched. The CDR3 consists of 15 residues. CDR3 DNA: TGCGCCAGCAGCCTTGGATTAGCGGGGGTTTACGAGCAGTACTTC. It codes for CASSLGLAGVYEQYF.

V is TRBV12-3 or TRBV12-4 and J is TRBJ2-7; 7 bases map to TRBD1. The CDR3 is made up of 13 amino acids. Germline trimming cut 5 bases from V and 2 bases from J; bases unmatched to any gene: 3. CDR3 in DNA: TGTGCCAGCAGTCAGACAGGGCCCTACGAGCAGTACTTC. Translation gives CASSQTGPYEQYF.

CDR3 nucleotide sequence: TGTGCCTCCGCGGGGGGCCCAGACACCGGGGAGCTGTTTTTT. This gives the protein CASAGGPDTGELFF. This rearrangement joins TRBV24-1 to TRBJ2-2; TRBD2 matches 8 bases. There are 14 residues in the CDR3. Germline CDR1 reads KGHDR; CDR2 reads SFDVKD. After removal of 12 bases from V and 3 bases from J, the junction contained 8 bases not matched to a gene.

In its sample, this clone was seen once. The CDR3: CASSPGPLEKLFF. CDR3 bases: TGTGCCAGCAGTCCCGGGCCTCTTGAAAAACTGTTTTTT. The chain links TRBV3-1 (or the pseudogene TRBV3-2) to TRBJ1-4; D is unresolved. This CDR3 has 13 amino acids. V gave up 6 bases and J gave up 7 bases, with 12 bases separating them. Germline loops: CDR1 LGHDT, CDR2 YNNKEL (reference sequence).

This chain uses TRBV28 with TRBJ2-7; 10 bases map to TRBD1. Losses at the gene ends were 3 bases for V and 5 bases for J; bases not matched to a gene: 7. In germline, CDR1 is MDHEN, CDR2 SYDVKM. The CDR3 covers 15 residues. CDR3 region: CASSFRDRGGHEQYF. The DNA of the CDR3 is TGTGCCAGCAGTTTCCGGGACAGGGGAGGTCACGAGCAGTACTTC.

The rearrangement joins TRBV18 to TRBJ2-6; no clear D. The germline gives CDR1 KGHSH, CDR2 LQKENI. V shed 0 bases and J shed 2 bases, with 8 bases lying between them. The CDR3 totals 16 residues. CDR3 sequence (DNA): TGTGCCAGCTCACCACCTTCCGCTACTGGGGCCAACGTCCTGACTTTC. This translates into CASSPPSATGANVLTF.

V and J are TRBV18 and TRBJ1-5; D not resolved. Trimming removed 4 bases from V and 0 bases from J, with 13 bases in between. Germline loops: CDR1 KGHSH, CDR2 LQKENI. The CDR3 runs to 16 residues. The CDR3 here is CASSREVGFSNQPQHF. CDR3 nucleotides: TGTGCCAGCTCACGGGAGGTGGGGTTTAGCAATCAGCCCCAGCATTTT.

The genes are TRBV5-8 and TRBJ2-1; D gene unclear. Germline V gives CDR1 SGHTS, CDR2 YDEGEE. V lost 4 bases and J lost 1, with 21 bases in between. This CDR3 has 18 residues. The chain's CDR3 is CASSPGEGTGKSYNEQFF. The CDR3 DNA reads TGTGCCAGCAGCCCGGGCGAAGGAACGGGTAAATCCTACAATGAGCAGTTCTTC. Using reference TRBV5-8 and TRBJ2-1 for the parts outside the CDR3, the full variable domain is EAGVTQSPTHLIKTRGQQATLRCSPISGHTSVYWYQQALGLGLQFLLWYDEGEERNRGNFPPRFSGRQFPNYSSELNVNALELEDSALYLCASSPGEGTGKSYNEQFFGPGTRLTVL.

The CDR3 region has the DNA TGTGCCAGCAGTGCGACTAGCGGGATACTCACAGATACGCAGTATTTT. Protein sequence: CASSATSGILTDTQYF. The chain carries TRBV6-1 and TRBJ2-3; TRBD2 matches 11 bases. J gave up 2 bases and V 4 bases, and 5 bases lay outside the gene matches. Germline loops: CDR1 MNHNS, CDR2 SASEGT. The CDR3 contains 16 residues.

This clone occurred once. The chain joins TRBV6-5 to TRBJ2-1; tentative D call: TRBD2 (5 bases). The CDR3 is 12 amino acids. From germline, CDR1 is MNHEY and CDR2 SVGAGI. Trimming pared 5 bases from V and 8 bases from J, leaving 10 bases between. The CDR3 coding sequence is TGTGCCAGCAGTCCTCGGGGAGATGAGCAGTTCTTC. Translating gives CASSPRGDEQFF.

This sequence joins TRBV28 and TRBJ1-2, with D tentatively TRBD1 (5 bases). V gave up 5 bases and J gave up 2 bases, with 12 bases separating them. The CDR3 length is 14 residues. The germline V gene has CDR1 MDHEN and CDR2 SYDVKM. CDR3 sequence: CASSPPDRNYGYTF. CDR3 nucleotides: TGTGCCAGCAGTCCCCCCGACAGAAACTATGGCTACACCTTC.

Points on this clone: Its ends do not fully match the called genes, so a read error is possible. This chain links TRBV5-4 with TRBJ2-7; unclear D gene. The germline CDR1 and CDR2 sequences are SGHNT and YYREEE (reference sequence). The CDR3 is made up of 11 amino acids. The chain's CDR3 is CASSLGRRIFF. CDR3 sequence (DNA): TGTGCCAGCAGCTTGGGCAGACGAATCTTCTTC.